This entry describes one T cell receptor (beta chain). Its antigen remains unknown. This sample stems from a study of lymphopenia after photon versus proton radiotherapy. Study-level findings and limits: Oligoclonal CD8+ Temra expansion after nadir drove photon patients' diversity drop.

Assay: immunoSEQ multiplex PCR; the TCRdb copy retains only in-frame clones and omits some. The repertoire holds 160,000 or so clones, with around 85% as singletons. The TCR sequence derives from a man in his fifties with gastric cancer. The sample in question was peripheral blood, obtained from a patient treated with photon-based radiotherapy.

CDR3 region: CASSIGTGGVDEQFF. As DNA, the CDR3 is TGCGCCAGCAGCATCGGGACAGGGGGTGTCGATGAGCAGTTCTTC. This sequence joins TRBV5-1 and TRBJ2-1, with 11 bases that match TRBD1. Looked up from germline, CDR1 is SGHRS and CDR2 is YFSETQ. Trimming took 4 bases from V and 8 from J; bases not matched to a gene: 8. CDR3 length: 15 residues. Variable domain in full (rest from reference TRBV5-1 and TRBJ2-1): KAGVTQTPRYLIKTRGQQVTLSCSPISGHRSVSWYQQTPGQGLQFLFEYFSETQRNKGNFPGRFSGRQFSNSRSEMNVSTLELGDSALYLCASSIGTGGVDEQFFGPGTRLTVL.